These T cell receptor beta chains were read from a single sample in a study of T cells in Graves' hyperthyroidism and ophthalmopathy. MiXCR, applied by TCRdb to the multiplex PCR reads, yields one record per CDR3 protein. The top ten clones hold approximately 30% of a sample with about 500,000 distinct CDR3 sequences, around 16% of them seen once. The sequenced sample was blood. Receptor source: a woman younger than 45 with Graves' ophthalmopathy. CDR3s include the opening cysteine and the closing phenylalanine or tryptophan. D genes are given only for firm matches. The size of a clone is reported for some rows only, either as once, few or many, or as a class for expanded clones.

CDR3	DNA	V	J	size	D
CAIVAGGPVDEQFF	TGTGCCATCGTAGCGGGAGGGCCAGTGGATGAGCAGTTCTTC	TRBV6-2/TRBV6-3	TRBJ2-1	once	TRBD2
CASSLGGRVGVTNEKLFF	TGTGCCAGCAGCTTGGGTGGAAGGGTTGGTGTAACTAATGAAAAACTGTTTTTT	TRBV7-2	TRBJ1-4	few	.
CASSGTDNEQFF	TGTGCCAGCAGTGGGACAGACAATGAGCAGTTCTTC	TRBV6-1	TRBJ2-1	.	.
CAHGHPNTGELFF	TGTGCCCACGGACATCCGAACACCGGGGAGCTGTTTTTT	TRBV25-1	TRBJ2-2	.	.
CSAIPAGHSPLHF	TGCAGTGCTATACCCGCAGGTCATTCACCCCTCCACTTT	TRBV20-1	TRBJ1-6	many	.
CAWSVLGQLAQAFF	TGTGCCTGGAGTGTACTGGGACAGTTGGCGCAAGCTTTCTTT	TRBV30	TRBJ1-1	many	TRBD1
CASSGPGQGGDEQFF	TGTGCCAGCAGCGGGCCGGGACAGGGAGGCGATGAGCAGTTCTTC	TRBV9	TRBJ2-1	.	TRBD1
CASSHRREGETQYF	TGTGCCAGCAGCCACAGGAGAGAGGGAGAGACCCAGTACTTC	TRBV11-3	TRBJ2-5	.	.
CAWGEAFF	TGTGCCTGGGGTGAAGCTTTCTTT	TRBV30	TRBJ1-1	many	.
CASIGLLSTDTQYF	TGTGCCAGCATCGGCCTTCTTTCCACAGATACGCAGTATTTT	TRBV28	TRBJ2-3	many	.
CASSEVGQGRAYEQYF	TGTGCCAGCAGTGAAGTGGGACAGGGTAGGGCCTACGAGCAGTACTTC	TRBV6-1	TRBJ2-7	.	TRBD1
CASSPTHSRGYGYTF	TGTGCCAGCAGCCCCACCCATTCCCGGGGGTATGGCTACACCTTC	TRBV14	TRBJ1-2	few	.
CASSYLGQGWTEAFF	TGTGCCAGCAGTTACCTGGGTCAGGGTTGGACTGAAGCTTTCTTT	TRBV6-5	TRBJ1-1	many	.
CSARDGRAGNTIYF	TGCAGTGCTAGAGATGGCAGAGCTGGAAACACCATATATTTT	TRBV20-1	TRBJ1-3	many	.
CASSSDTWNTGELFF	TGTGCCAGCAGTTCTGACACCTGGAACACCGGGGAGCTGTTTTTT	TRBV27	TRBJ2-2	few	.
CASSESLGATGELFF	TGCGCCAGCAGCGAAAGCTTGGGGGCGACAGGGGAGCTGTTTTTT	TRBV4-3	TRBJ2-2	.	.
CASSRTSGRRQETQYF	TGTGCCAGCAGCCGGACTAGCGGGAGAAGGCAAGAGACCCAGTACTTC	TRBV7-2	TRBJ2-5	once	TRBD2
CASSSPRGAGANVLTF	TGTGCCAGCAGTTCCCCCCGAGGGGCCGGGGCCAACGTCCTGACTTTC	TRBV12-3/TRBV12-4	TRBJ2-6	many	.
CASSLLVSEAFF	TGTGCCAGCAGTTTATTGGTCAGTGAAGCTTTCTTT	TRBV28	TRBJ1-1	many	.
CAIQTAGGPTDTQYF	TGTGCCATTCAGACGGCGGGAGGGCCAACAGATACGCAGTATTTT	TRBV6-1	TRBJ2-3	.	TRBD2
CASSPLRFSYNEQFF	TGTGCCAGCAGCCCCTTGAGGTTCTCCTACAATGAGCAGTTCTTC	TRBV5-5	TRBJ2-1	many	.
CASSWRLSGNYEQYF	TGTGCCAGCAGTTGGCGGCTAAGCGGCAACTACGAGCAGTACTTC	TRBV5-4	TRBJ2-7	many	.
CASRLYSSGSGTDTQYF	TGTGCCAGCCGTCTATATAGTAGCGGGAGTGGGACAGATACGCAGTATTTT	TRBV6-1	TRBJ2-3	.	TRBD2
CASSIVSGLGDTQYF	TGTGCCAGTAGTATTGTGTCGGGTCTAGGAGATACGCAGTATTTT	TRBV19	TRBJ2-3	few	.
CASSVIPSAETQYF	TGTGCCAGCAGCGTAATCCCTAGCGCAGAGACCCAGTACTTC	TRBV9	TRBJ2-5	.	.
CASRGKGTDTQYF	TGTGCCAGCAGGGGGAAAGGCACAGATACGCAGTATTTT	TRBV7-3	TRBJ2-3	many	.
CASSQEGSGLGYNEQFF	TGCGCCAGCAGCCAAGAGGGGTCGGGACTAGGCTACAATGAGCAGTTCTTC	TRBV4-3	TRBJ2-1	.	TRBD2
CSAAQGREDPWEQYF	TGCAGTGCTGCCCAGGGGCGGGAGGACCCGTGGGAGCAGTACTTC	TRBV20-1	TRBJ2-7	many	TRBD2
CAIRVGYGYTF	TGTGCCATCAGGGTGGGCTATGGCTACACCTTC	TRBV10-3	TRBJ1-2	few	.
CASSLPGRWADTQYF	TGTGCCAGCAGCCTTCCGGGACGATGGGCAGATACGCAGTATTTT	TRBV5-6	TRBJ2-3	many	.
CASSPQVGELFF	TGTGCCAGCAGCCCTCAAGTCGGGGAGCTGTTTTTT	TRBV12-3/TRBV12-4	TRBJ2-2	many	.
CSARGVSYNEQFF	TGCAGTGCTAGAGGGGTCTCCTACAATGAGCAGTTCTTC	TRBV20-1	TRBJ2-1	many	.
CASSQGTGTNEQFF	TGCGCCAGCAGCCAAGGGACAGGGACAAATGAGCAGTTCTTC	TRBV4-1	TRBJ2-1	few	TRBD1
CASSPRLGRAERSKNEQFF	TGTGCCAGCAGCCCCCGCCTCGGGAGGGCCGAAAGGTCAAAAAATGAGCAGTTCTTC	TRBV12-3/TRBV12-4	TRBJ2-1	many	TRBD2
CSAKAPGPYNEQFF	TGCAGTGCCAAAGCGCCGGGACCGTACAATGAGCAGTTCTTC	TRBV20-1	TRBJ2-1	few	.
CASSRRDRGINTGELFF	TGTGCCAGCAGTCGCCGGGACAGGGGGATAAACACCGGGGAGCTGTTTTTT	TRBV7-9	TRBJ2-2	.	TRBD1
CASQSSSYTQYF	TGTGCCAGCCAGTCTAGCTCATATACGCAGTATTTT	TRBV6-1	TRBJ2-3	.	.
CSARDQSGPEQFF	TGCAGTGCTAGAGATCAGTCTGGTCCTGAGCAGTTCTTC	TRBV20-1	TRBJ2-1	many	.
CASSYAGYEGGTEAFF	TGTGCCAGCAGTTACGCAGGGTATGAGGGTGGAACTGAAGCTTTCTTT	TRBV6-5	TRBJ1-1	.	.
CASSYTSTVYEQYF	TGTGCCAGCAGTTACACTAGCACAGTCTACGAGCAGTACTTC	TRBV6-6	TRBJ2-7	.	.
CASSLDMGPNEQFF	TGTGCCAGCAGCTTAGATATGGGTCCCAATGAGCAGTTCTTC	TRBV7-2	TRBJ2-1	many	.
CASRYQQGRVDTQYF	TGTGCCAGCAGATACCAACAGGGTCGAGTGGATACGCAGTATTTT	TRBV7-2	TRBJ2-3	many	.
CASSQISNEQFF	TGTGCCAGCAGCCAGATCAGCAATGAGCAGTTCTTC	TRBV4-2	TRBJ2-1	.	.
CASISRAGNTIYF	TGTGCCAGCATTTCCAGGGCCGGAAACACCATATATTTT	TRBV6-1	TRBJ1-3	many	.
CSVAAVSGRAPDTQYF	TGCAGCGTCGCCGCCGTGAGCGGGAGGGCCCCGGATACGCAGTATTTT	TRBV29-1	TRBJ2-3	many	TRBD2
CASSQANVRTGLAGELFF	TGTGCCAGCAGCCAAGCAAACGTCCGGACAGGGCTCGCCGGGGAGCTGTTTTTT	TRBV4-2	TRBJ2-2	.	TRBD1
CASSAVDGLGFTGELFF	TGTGCCAGCAGCGCCGTCGATGGGCTAGGTTTCACCGGGGAGCTGTTTTTT	TRBV9	TRBJ2-2	few	.
CASSHQEGEQYF	TGTGCCAGCAGCCATCAAGAGGGCGAGCAGTACTTC	TRBV7-2	TRBJ2-7	.	.
CASIGGDPYNEQFF	TGTGCCAGCATAGGAGGGGACCCCTACAATGAGCAGTTCTTC	TRBV28	TRBJ2-1	many	.
CASTSGHRDQGYTF	TGTGCCAGTACCTCGGGCCACAGGGATCAGGGCTACACCTTC	TRBV19	TRBJ1-2	once	.
CASSQDQWGLGYF	TGCGCCAGCAGCCAAGATCAATGGGGACTGGGGTACTTC	TRBV4-1	TRBJ2-5	.	.
CSVEEGDRSYEQYF	TGCAGCGTTGAAGAGGGGGACAGGTCCTACGAGCAGTACTTC	TRBV29-1	TRBJ2-7	few	TRBD1
CASSIGTGSNEQYF	TGTGCCAGTAGTATCGGGACAGGGTCCAACGAGCAGTACTTC	TRBV19	TRBJ2-7	few	TRBD1
CATSRSYLVRYF	TGTGCCACCAGCAGATCCTACCTAGTGAGGTACTTC	TRBV15	TRBJ2-5	few	.
CASSLWGASYGYTF	TGTGCCAGCAGCCTCTGGGGGGCGAGCTATGGCTACACCTTC	TRBV7-2	TRBJ1-2	many	.
CASTMDTVLNEQFF	TGTGCCAGCACTATGGACACAGTATTAAATGAGCAGTTCTTC	TRBV6-2/TRBV6-3	TRBJ2-1	many	.
CASSLLGSGTDTQYF	TGTGCCAGCAGCTTACTGGGCAGCGGCACAGATACGCAGTATTTT	TRBV11-2	TRBJ2-3	.	.
CASSGGQAVTEAFF	TGCGCCAGCAGCGGAGGACAGGCAGTCACTGAAGCTTTCTTT	TRBV5-1	TRBJ1-1	many	TRBD1
CASSVSQGARTEAFF	TGTGCCAGCAGTGTATCGCAGGGGGCGCGCACTGAAGCTTTCTTT	TRBV6-1	TRBJ1-1	.	TRBD1
CASSPSYDTQYF	TGTGCCAGCTCACCATCATACGATACGCAGTATTTT	TRBV18	TRBJ2-3	many	.